The 8 T cell receptor beta chains in this list originate from one sample, sequenced in a study of blood T cell repertoires in COVID-19. The method was immunoSEQ multiplex PCR; TCRdb's version includes in-frame clones alone and lacks a portion of them. The sample lists 250,000 or so clones, 86% seen once, with around 2.9% in the top ten. The specimen was peripheral blood. These receptors came from a woman in her 30s with active or convalescent COVID-19.

The chain links TRBV6-6 to TRBJ1-1, with unresolved D. CDR1 and CDR2 (germline): MNHNY, SVGAGI (reference sequence). This CDR3 is built from 12 residues. The germline V and J ends were trimmed by 3 bases and 8 bases, with 10 bases remaining between them. This CDR3 reads CASSYEGLEAFF. For the CDR3, the DNA is TGTGCCAGCAGTTATGAGGGTTTGGAAGCTTTCTTT.

The chain joins TRBV9 to TRBJ2-3, with 7 nucleotides matching TRBD2. Per germline, CDR1 SGDLS and CDR2 YYNGEE. V dropped 4 bases and J dropped 3; count of bases not matched to a gene: 5. This CDR3 has 14 residues. The CDR3 DNA is TGTGCCAGCAGCCCGGGGGGAACGACAGATACGCAGTATTTT. The encoded protein is CASSPGGTTDTQYF.

This chain connects TRBV30 to TRBJ1-2, with 7 bases lining up with TRBD1. V gave up 4 bases and J gave up 8 bases; unmatched junction bases: 7. Per the germline V gene, CDR1 is GTSNPN and CDR2 is SVGIG (reference sequence). The CDR3 consists of 12 residues. CDR3 nucleotide sequence: TGTGCCTGGACCGACAGGGTTGGGGGCTACACCTTC. Its translation: CAWTDRVGGYTF.

V and J are TRBV4-3 and TRBJ2-5; 7 bases agree with TRBD1. CDR1 LGHNA and CDR2 YSLEER come from the germline V gene. V gave up 1 base and J gave up 2 bases; unmatched junction bases: 7. The CDR3 is made up of 16 amino acids. CDR3 residues: CASSQGVGTAQETQYF. DNA of the CDR3: TGCGCCAGCAGCCAAGGTGTAGGGACAGCTCAAGAGACCCAGTACTTC.

In DNA form, the CDR3 reads TGTGCCAGCAGCGACCTGGGCCGAAACACCATATATTTT. This encodes CASSDLGRNTIYF. The genes are TRBV12-3 or TRBV12-4 and TRBJ1-3; D ambiguous. V was cut by 6 bases and J by 5 bases, with 11 bases left in between. This CDR3 has 13 residues.

The rearrangement joins TRBV6-5 to TRBJ1-6; D unresolved. The V gene's germline CDR1 is MNHEY and CDR2 SVGAGI. V was shortened by 5 bases and J by 6 bases, with 11 bases between the two germline ends. The CDR3 extends over 14 amino acids. In DNA, the CDR3 is TGTGCCAGCAGTACGGCGGGCCCTAATTCACCCCTCCACTTT. Translating gives CASSTAGPNSPLHF.

V gene TRBV7-2 combines with J gene TRBJ2-2, with 11 bases that match TRBD1. The CDR3 extends over 15 amino acids. Germline V gene lookup returns CDR1 SGHTA and CDR2 FQGNSA. The V segment lost 5 bases and the J segment 6 bases; nucleotides outside the gene matches: 5. CDR3 loop: CASSPGQGGAGELFF. CDR3 DNA: TGTGCCAGCAGCCCGGGACAGGGGGGGGCCGGGGAGCTGTTTTTT.

The chain has TRBV30 and TRBJ1-5, with a tentative D call TRBD1 (6 bases). CDR3 size: 13 residues. From germline, CDR1 is GTSNPN and CDR2 SVGIG (reference sequence). V was clipped by 4 bases and J by 4 bases, with 11 bases between them. CDR3 residues: CAWNRDPNQPQHF. The CDR3 region has the DNA TGTGCCTGGAACAGGGATCCGAATCAGCCCCAGCATTTT. Drawing the rest from reference TRBV30 and TRBJ1-5, the complete variable domain is SQTIHQWPATLVQPVGSPLSLECTVEGTSNPNLYWYRQAAGRGLQLLFYSVGIGQISSEVPQNLSASRPQDRQFILSSKKLLLSDSGFYLCAWNRDPNQPQHFGDGTRLSIL.